This T cell receptor beta chain was identified in a study of T cells in women clearing cervical HPV infection. Study details: Blood came at first lesion visit for cases, post-clearance for controls. For cases, blood was sampled a median 149 days after lesion detection, interquartile range roughly 80 to 220 days.

Trimming cost V 4 bases and J 0 bases, with 14 bases left between them. The CDR3 is 15 amino acids. CDR1 is SGHRS, CDR2 YFSETQ, per germline. Clones were sequenced by immunoSEQ multiplex PCR, and TCRdb holds only the in-frame ones, with some missing. The sample includes about 16,000 clones. Study-level findings and limits: Effector/memory and HPV-specific T cells were not isolated, and association timing is unknown. TRBV6-7 relative abundance averaged roughly 0.099% in cases and about 0.17% in controls.

Of note for this clone: The antigen is not known. The read ends 3 residues shy of where the CDR3 ends; the end is completed using the germline J gene.

The receptor comes from a woman aged 18 to 75 with a cervical HPV16 infection that either progressed to CIN3+ or cleared (not recorded which). The sequenced sample consisted of blood buffy coat. The chain employs TRBV5-1 and TRBJ2-7; weak D call: TRBD2 (6 bases). Partial CDR3 DNA: TGCGCCAGCAGCACCGGACTACATCTCTCCTACGAG. Protein: CASSTGLHLSYE. The CDR3 in full is CASSTGLHLSYEQYF.